Following are 3 T cell receptor beta chains from one sample sequenced in a study of cytomegalovirus exposure and HLA in healthy donors. PCR was performed using 60 Vbeta and 13 Jbeta primers. Profiling relied on immunoSEQ multiplex PCR, and the TCRdb table lists in-frame clones only, not all of them. The sample has under 40,000 clones, roughly 80% seen once; the top ten hold almost 9.5%. Sequenced: PBMCs. The receptors were sampled from a middle-aged woman in good health and CMV-seronegative.

The V and J genes are TRBV7-2 and TRBJ2-3, with 7 bases matching TRBD2. Germline V gives CDR1 SGHTA, CDR2 FQGNSA. The CDR3 runs to 15 residues. With 5 bases clipped from V and 0 bases from J, the junction kept 5 bases outside the gene matches. Here the CDR3 DNA reads TGTGCCAGCAGCCACCGGGGGGTAAGCACAGATACGCAGTATTTT. It yields the protein CASSHRGVSTDTQYF.

The chain carries TRBV19 and TRBJ1-2, with D possibly TRBD1 on 5 matching bases. Deletions cut 9 bases from V and 4 bases from J, with 12 bases between. The CDR3 sequence is 12 residues long. Germline CDR1 and CDR2: LNHDA and SQIVND (reference sequence). The CDR3 sequence is CASQGRSYGYTF. CDR3 sequence (DNA): TGTGCCAGCCAGGGTCGGAGCTATGGCTACACCTTC.

The J gene is TRBJ1-4, the V gene TRBV7-2; the D is unclear. Between the trimmed V and J ends, which lost 1 base and 8 bases, there was a span of 14 bases. This CDR3 has 15 residues. The germline gives CDR1 SGHTA, CDR2 FQGNSA. In DNA, the CDR3 is TGTGCCAGCAGCTTAGTTTGGGGAGGAGAGGAAAAACTGTTTTTT. The encoded protein is CASSLVWGGEEKLFF.